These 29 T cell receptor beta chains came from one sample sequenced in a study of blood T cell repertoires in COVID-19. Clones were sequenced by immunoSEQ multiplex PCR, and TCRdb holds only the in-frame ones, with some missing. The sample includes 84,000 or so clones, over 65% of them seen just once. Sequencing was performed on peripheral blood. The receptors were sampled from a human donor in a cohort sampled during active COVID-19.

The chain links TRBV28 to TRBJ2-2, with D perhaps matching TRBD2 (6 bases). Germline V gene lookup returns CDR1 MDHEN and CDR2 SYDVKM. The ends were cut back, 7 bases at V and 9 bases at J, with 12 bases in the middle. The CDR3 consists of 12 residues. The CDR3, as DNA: TGTGCCAGCAACGCGGAGGGCAGGGAGCTGTTTTTT. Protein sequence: CASNAEGRELFF. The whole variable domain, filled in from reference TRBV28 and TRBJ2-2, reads DVKVTQSSRYLVKRTGEKVFLECVQDMDHENMFWYRQDPGLGLRLIYFSYDVKMKEKGDIPEGYSVSREKKERFSLILESASTNQTSMYLCASNAEGRELFFGEGSRLTVL.

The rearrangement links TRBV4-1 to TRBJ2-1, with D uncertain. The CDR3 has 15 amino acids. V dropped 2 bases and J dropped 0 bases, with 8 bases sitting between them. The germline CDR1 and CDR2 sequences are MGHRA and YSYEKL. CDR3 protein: CASSQLLSSYNEQFF. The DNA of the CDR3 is TGCGCCAGCAGCCAATTGCTTAGCTCCTACAATGAGCAGTTCTTC.

CDR3 loop: CASSSGTIDDEQFF. In DNA form, the CDR3 reads TGTGCCAGTAGTTCGGGGACTATCGACGATGAGCAGTTCTTC. V usage is TRBV19 and J usage is TRBJ2-1, with 7 nucleotides matching TRBD2. CDR3 size: 14 residues. CDR1 LNHDA and CDR2 SQIVND come from the germline V gene (reference sequence). The V gene end was trimmed by 5 bases and the J gene end by 8 bases; junction bases not matched to a gene: 9.

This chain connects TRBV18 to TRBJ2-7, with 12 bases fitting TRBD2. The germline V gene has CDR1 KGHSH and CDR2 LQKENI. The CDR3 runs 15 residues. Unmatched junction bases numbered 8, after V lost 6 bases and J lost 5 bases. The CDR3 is CASSLTSGRSDEQYF. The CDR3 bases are TGTGCCAGCTCCCTCACTAGCGGGAGGTCCGACGAGCAGTACTTC.

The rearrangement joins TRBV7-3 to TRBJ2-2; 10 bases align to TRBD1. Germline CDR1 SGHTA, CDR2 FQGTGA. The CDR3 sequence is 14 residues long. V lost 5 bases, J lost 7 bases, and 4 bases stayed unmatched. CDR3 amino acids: CASSGTGVGGELFF. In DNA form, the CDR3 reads TGTGCCAGCAGCGGGACAGGGGTGGGCGGGGAGCTGTTTTTT.

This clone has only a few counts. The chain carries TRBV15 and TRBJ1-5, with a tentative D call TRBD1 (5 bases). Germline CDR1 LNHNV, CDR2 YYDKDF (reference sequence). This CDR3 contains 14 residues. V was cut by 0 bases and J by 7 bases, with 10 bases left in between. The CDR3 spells CATSRDGGDQPQHF. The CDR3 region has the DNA TGTGCCACCAGCAGAGACGGCGGGGACCAGCCCCAGCATTTT.

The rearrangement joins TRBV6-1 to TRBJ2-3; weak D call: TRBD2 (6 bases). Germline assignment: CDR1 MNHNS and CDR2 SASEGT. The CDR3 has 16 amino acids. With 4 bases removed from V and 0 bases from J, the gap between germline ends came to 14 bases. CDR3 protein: CASSGGGRSSTDTQYF. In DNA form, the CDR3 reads TGTGCCAGCAGTGGGGGAGGAAGATCTAGCACAGATACGCAGTATTTT.

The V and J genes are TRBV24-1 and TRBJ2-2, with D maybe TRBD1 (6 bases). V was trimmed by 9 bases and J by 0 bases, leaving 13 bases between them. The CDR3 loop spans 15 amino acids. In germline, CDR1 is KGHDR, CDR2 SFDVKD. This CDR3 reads CATASGQTNTGELFF. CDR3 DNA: TGTGCCACCGCCTCGGGACAAACGAACACCGGGGAGCTGTTTTTT.

The CDR3 DNA reads TGTGCCACCAGCCCGCCCACAGGGTATTACGAGACCCAGTACTTC. This sequence encodes CATSPPTGYYETQYF. This chain joins TRBV15 and TRBJ2-5; perhaps TRBD1 as D (6 bases). The germline gives CDR1 LNHNV, CDR2 YYDKDF (reference sequence). This CDR3 has 15 amino acids. V was shortened by 5 bases and J by 5 bases, with 18 bases between the two germline ends.

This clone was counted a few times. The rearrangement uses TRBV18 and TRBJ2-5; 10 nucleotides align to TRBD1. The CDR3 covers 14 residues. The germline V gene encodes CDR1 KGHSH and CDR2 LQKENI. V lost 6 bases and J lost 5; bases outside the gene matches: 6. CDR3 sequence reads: CASSPQGQGETQYF. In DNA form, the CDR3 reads TGTGCCAGCTCTCCTCAGGGACAGGGGGAGACCCAGTACTTC.

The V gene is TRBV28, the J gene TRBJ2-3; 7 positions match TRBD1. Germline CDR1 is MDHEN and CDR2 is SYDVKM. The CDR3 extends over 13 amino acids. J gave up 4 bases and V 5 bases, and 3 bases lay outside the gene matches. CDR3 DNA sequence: TGTGCCAGCAGTAGAGACAGGGCAGATACGCAGTATTTT. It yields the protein CASSRDRADTQYF.

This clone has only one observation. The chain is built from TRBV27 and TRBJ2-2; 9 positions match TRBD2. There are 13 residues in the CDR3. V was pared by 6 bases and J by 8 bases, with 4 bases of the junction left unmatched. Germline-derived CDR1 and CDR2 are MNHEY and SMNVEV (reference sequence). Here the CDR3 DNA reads TGTGCCAGCAGGGCTAGCGGGAAGGGGGAGCTGTTTTTT. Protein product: CASRASGKGELFF.

The CDR3 protein is CASSGLDRGLGEQFF. CDR3 in DNA: TGTGCCAGCAGTGGACTTGACAGGGGTTTGGGTGAGCAGTTCTTC. The V gene is TRBV2, the J gene TRBJ2-1; the match to TRBD1 covers 8 bases. V gave up 4 bases and J gave up 9 bases; unmatched junction bases: 11. Germline-derived CDR1 and CDR2 are SNHLY and FYNNEI. CDR3 size: 15 residues.

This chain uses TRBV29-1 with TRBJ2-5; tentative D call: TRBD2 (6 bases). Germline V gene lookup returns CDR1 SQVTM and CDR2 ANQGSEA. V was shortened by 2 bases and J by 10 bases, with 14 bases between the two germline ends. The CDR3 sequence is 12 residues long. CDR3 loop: CSVERSGYDQYF. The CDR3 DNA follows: TGCAGCGTTGAACGGAGCGGGTACGACCAGTACTTC.

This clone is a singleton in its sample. Written as DNA, the CDR3 is TGTGCCACCAGCAGAGGCCTGACAGGGCTTAGGGACACTGAAGCTTTCTTT. Translating gives CATSRGLTGLRDTEAFF. The chain employs TRBV15 and TRBJ1-1; 7 bases agree with TRBD1. Per the germline V gene, CDR1 is LNHNV and CDR2 is YYDKDF (reference sequence). V trimming: 1 base; J trimming: 3 bases; junction bases outside the gene matches: 11. This CDR3 has 17 amino acids.

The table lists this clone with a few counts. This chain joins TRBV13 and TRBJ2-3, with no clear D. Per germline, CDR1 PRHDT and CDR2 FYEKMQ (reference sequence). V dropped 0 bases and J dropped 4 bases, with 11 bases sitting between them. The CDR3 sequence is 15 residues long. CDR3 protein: CASSLGGSWSDTQYF. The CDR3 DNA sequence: TGTGCCAGCAGCTTAGGGGGCTCGTGGTCAGATACGCAGTATTTT.

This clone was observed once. The chain's CDR3 is CASSLVGGRLNEQYF. The CDR3 nucleotides read TGTGCCAGCAGCTTAGTAGGCGGGAGGTTGAACGAGCAGTACTTC. This chain joins TRBV11-2 and TRBJ2-7; TRBD2 matches at 8 bases. There are 15 residues in the CDR3. Germline CDR1 and CDR2: SGHAT and FQNNGV. Trimming removed 1 base from V and 5 bases from J; junction bases left unmatched: 7.

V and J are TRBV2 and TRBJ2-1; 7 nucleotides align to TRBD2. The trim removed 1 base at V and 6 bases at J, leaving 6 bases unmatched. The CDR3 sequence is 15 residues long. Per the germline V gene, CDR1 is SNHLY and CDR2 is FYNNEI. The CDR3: CASSEGTRAGNEQFF. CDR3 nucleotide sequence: TGTGCCAGCAGTGAAGGGACTAGGGCCGGCAATGAGCAGTTCTTC.

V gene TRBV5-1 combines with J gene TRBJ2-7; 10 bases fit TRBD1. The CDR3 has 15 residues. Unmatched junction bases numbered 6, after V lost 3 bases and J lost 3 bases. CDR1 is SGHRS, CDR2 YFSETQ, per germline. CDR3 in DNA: TGCGCCAGCAGCTCAACCGGGACAGGGGTCTACGAGCAGTACTTC. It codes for CASSSTGTGVYEQYF.

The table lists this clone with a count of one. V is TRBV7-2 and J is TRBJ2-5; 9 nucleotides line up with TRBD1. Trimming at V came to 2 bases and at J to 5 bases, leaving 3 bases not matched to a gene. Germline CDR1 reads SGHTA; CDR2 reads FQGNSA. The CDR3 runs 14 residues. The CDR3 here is CASSLHDRGETQYF. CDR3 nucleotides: TGTGCCAGCAGCTTACATGACAGGGGGGAGACCCAGTACTTC.

The CDR3 coding sequence is TGTGCCAGCACCAGGTTCGACCGGACTAACTATGGCTACACCTTC. This translates into CASTRFDRTNYGYTF. V and J are TRBV5-6 and TRBJ1-2; D uncertain. Per the germline V gene, CDR1 is SGHDT and CDR2 is YYEEEE. The CDR3 is 15 residues long. The V gene lost 6 bases and the J gene lost 0 bases, with 15 bases spanning the gap. The complete variable domain, with remaining parts taken from reference TRBV5-6 and TRBJ1-2, reads DAGVTQSPTHLIKTRGQQVTLRCSPKSGHDTVSWYQQALGQGPQFIFQYYEEEERQRGNFPDRFSGHQFPNYSSELNVNALLLGDSALYLCASTRFDRTNYGYTFGSGTRLTVV.

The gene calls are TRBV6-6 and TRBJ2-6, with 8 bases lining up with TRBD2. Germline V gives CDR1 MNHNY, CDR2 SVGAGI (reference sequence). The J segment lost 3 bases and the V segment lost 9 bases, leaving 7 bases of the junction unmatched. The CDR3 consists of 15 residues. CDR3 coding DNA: TGTGCCAGTGGAGCGGGAGTAGGTGGGGCCAACGTCCTGACTTTC. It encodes CASGAGVGGANVLTF.

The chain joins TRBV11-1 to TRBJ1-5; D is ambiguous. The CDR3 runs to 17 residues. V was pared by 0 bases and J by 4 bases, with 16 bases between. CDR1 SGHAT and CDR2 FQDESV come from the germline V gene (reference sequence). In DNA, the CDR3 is TGTGCCAGCAGCTTAGCGTATCGTAGTACCTCAAATCAGCCCCAGCATTTT. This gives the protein CASSLAYRSTSNQPQHF.

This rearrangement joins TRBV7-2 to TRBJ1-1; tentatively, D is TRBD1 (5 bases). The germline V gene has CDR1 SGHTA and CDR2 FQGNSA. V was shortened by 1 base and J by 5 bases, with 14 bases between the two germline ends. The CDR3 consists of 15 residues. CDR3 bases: TGTGCCAGCAGCTTAGGGGGCCTGGGTGGGACTGAAGCTTTCTTT. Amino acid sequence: CASSLGGLGGTEAFF.

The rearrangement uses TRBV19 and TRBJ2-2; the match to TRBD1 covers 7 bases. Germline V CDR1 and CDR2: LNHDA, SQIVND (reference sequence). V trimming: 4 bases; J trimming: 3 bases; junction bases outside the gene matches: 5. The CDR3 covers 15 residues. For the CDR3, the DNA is TGTGCCAGTAGTACCTCAGGGGGTCACACCGGGGAGCTGTTTTTT. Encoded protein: CASSTSGGHTGELFF.

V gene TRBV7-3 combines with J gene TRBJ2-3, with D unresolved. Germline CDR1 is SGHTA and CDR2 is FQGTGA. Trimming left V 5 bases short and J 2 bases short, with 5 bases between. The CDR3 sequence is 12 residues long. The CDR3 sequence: CASSPNTDTQYF. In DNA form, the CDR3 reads TGTGCCAGCAGCCCCAACACAGATACGCAGTATTTT.

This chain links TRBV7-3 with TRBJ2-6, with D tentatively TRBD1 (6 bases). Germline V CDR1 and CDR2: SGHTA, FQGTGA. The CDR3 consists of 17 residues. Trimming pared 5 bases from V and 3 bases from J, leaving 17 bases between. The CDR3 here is CASSPQARGYGANVLTF. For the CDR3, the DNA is TGTGCCAGCAGCCCACAGGCCAGGGGTTATGGGGCCAACGTCCTGACTTTC.

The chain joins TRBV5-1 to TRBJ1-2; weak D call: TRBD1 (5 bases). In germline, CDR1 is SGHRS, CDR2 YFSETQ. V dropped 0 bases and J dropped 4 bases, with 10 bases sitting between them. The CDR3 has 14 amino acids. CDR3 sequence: CASSLGPGGYGYTF. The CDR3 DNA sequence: TGCGCCAGCAGCTTGGGGCCGGGGGGCTATGGCTACACCTTC.

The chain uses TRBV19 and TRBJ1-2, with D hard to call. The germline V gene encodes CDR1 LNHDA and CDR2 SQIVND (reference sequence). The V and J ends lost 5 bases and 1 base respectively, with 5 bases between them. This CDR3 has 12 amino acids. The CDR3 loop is CASSLLNYGYTF. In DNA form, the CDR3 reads TGTGCCAGTAGTCTACTTAACTATGGCTACACCTTC.